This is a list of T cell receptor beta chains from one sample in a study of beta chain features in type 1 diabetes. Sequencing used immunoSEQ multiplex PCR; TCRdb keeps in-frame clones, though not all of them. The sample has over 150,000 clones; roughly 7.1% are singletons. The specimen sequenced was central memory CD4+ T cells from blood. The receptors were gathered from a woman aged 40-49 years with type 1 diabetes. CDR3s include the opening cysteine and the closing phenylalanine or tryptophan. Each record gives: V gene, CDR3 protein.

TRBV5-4 CASSLGIAGVEEQFF
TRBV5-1 CASSFVSQETQYF
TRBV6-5 CASSYPPGEELFF
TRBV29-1 CSVARESLETQYF
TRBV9 CASSVALTASGTGELFF
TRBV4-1 CASSQDNLASNTGELFF
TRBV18 CASSPANGAEAFF
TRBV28 CASSYPLAGVNTDTQYF
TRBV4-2 CASSQGPGSATSYEQYF
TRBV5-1 CASSLDRGPDYEQYF
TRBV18 CASSRNTGVRNTEAFF
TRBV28 CASSLFTGGTDIQYF
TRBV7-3 CASSSSGAGGSYNEQFF
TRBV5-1 CASSLEPPGDSNQPQHF
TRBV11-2 CASSLDPRLAGAYEQFF
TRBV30 CAWSKQAYEQYF
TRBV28 CASYNRGRETQYF
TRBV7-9 CASGRETYNEQFF
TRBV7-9 CASSQPRVRLTTGELFF
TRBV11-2 CASSPAGTSGRAIKFF
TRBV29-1 CSVAGRGLEAFF
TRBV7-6 CASSLPAGFYNEQFF
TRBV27 CASSLADLYQETQYF
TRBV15 CATSPRGGQPQHF
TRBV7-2 CASSLTGHTGELFF
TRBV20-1 CSGRGSETQYF
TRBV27 CASSLRDTNTEAFF
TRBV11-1 CASSQQGTGNSPLHF
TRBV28 CASSSGTREQYF
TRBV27 CASSFGTGNYGYTF
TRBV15 CATRDRVSSPLHF
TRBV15 CATSRDGGYYEQYF
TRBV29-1 CSVAGGGAVDTQYF
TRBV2 CASSSGWAYEQYF
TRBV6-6 CASNGNYGYTF
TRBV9 CASNPAPGQGADEAFF
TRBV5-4 CASSPRSGQANEKLFF
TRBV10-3 CAISESTDTEAFF
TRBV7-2 CASSLVGGVFGGYTF
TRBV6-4 CASSAGQGVSLSGYTF
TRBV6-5 CASSRPGSGSYEQYF
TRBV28 CASSLMGQGPSYEQYF
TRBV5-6 CASKPGRGWMNTEAFF
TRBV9 CASSRDTAFNYGYTF
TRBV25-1 CASSPGQYAFNEQFF
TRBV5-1 CASSSASGGLGNEQFF
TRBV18 CASSTSSGTNTGELFF
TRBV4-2 CASSFKETQYF
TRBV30 CAWTRLAGAAGELFF
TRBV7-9 CASSLDAGMNTEAFF
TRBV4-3 CASSQDHGEGYGYTF
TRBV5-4 CASSPLPQGEPNNEQFF
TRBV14 CASSQGGGPWGNIQYF
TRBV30 CAWSVGGRAPYEQYF
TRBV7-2 CASSWTSGGAKYF
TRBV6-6 CASSLGAAQETQYF
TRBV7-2 CASSSGSARNYEQYF
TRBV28 CASSFWGQGYTEAFF
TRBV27 CASKSSGEGNEQYF
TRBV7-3 CASSLGGLDTDTQYF